This T cell receptor (beta chain) stems from a study of blood T cell repertoires in COVID-19. Trimming left V 5 bases short and J 7 bases short, with 20 bases between. Looked up from germline, CDR1 is LNHDA and CDR2 is SQIVND (reference sequence). The CDR3 sequence is 15 residues long. This clone was detected a few times. Using immunoSEQ multiplex PCR, the repertoire was profiled, and TCRdb retains in-frame clones only, with some absent. Seen here are 130,000 to 150,000 clones, 70% to 85% observed once, and the top ten hold approximately 9%. The chain is built from TRBV19 and TRBJ1-2, with TRBD1 as a possible D gene (6 bases). The sample consisted of peripheral blood. This TCR was recovered from an elderly woman in a cohort sampled during active or convalescent COVID-19. The CDR3 coding sequence is TGTGCCAGTAGTCTCCGGACAGCGCCCGCCCTTGGCTACACCTTC. Protein sequence: CASSLRTAPALGYTF.